Listed below are T cell receptor beta chains from one sample, sequenced in a study of T-cell memory formation after mild COVID-19. TCRdb passed the 5' RACE reads through MiXCR, listing each CDR3 protein once. This sample has approximately 400,000 distinct CDR3 sequences, with under 20% found just once. Sequencing input: PBMCs or a T cell subset sorted from them (not recorded which). All receptors come from a man in his late teens or twenties who had mild COVID-19 (a few samples of this study predate the infection). Cell type and time point are not known. Each CDR3 is given with its conserved first and last residue. A D gene is named only where the DNA matches it firmly. Clone size appears in some rows only: once, few, many, or a class for an expanded clone.

j_call clone_size v_call d_call cdr3_nt cdr3_aa
TRBJ2-5 few TRBV9 TRBD2 TGTGCCAGCAGCGTGAGCGGGGGGGCATCACAAGAGACCCAGTACTTC CASSVSGGASQETQYF
TRBJ1-5 . TRBV6-2/TRBV6-3 . TGTGCCAGCAGTTACCCAGGGCTGGATCAGCCCCAGCATTTT CASSYPGLDQPQHF
TRBJ1-6 few TRBV24-1 . TGTGCCACTCAGGACGGGATTCAATCACCCCTCCACTTT CATQDGIQSPLHF
TRBJ2-5 . TRBV7-8 . TGTGCCAGCAGCCCTGAGGGGGTCTTGTACCAAGAGACCCAGTACTTC CASSPEGVLYQETQYF
TRBJ2-7 . TRBV27 . TGTGCCAGCAGTTTTGCTACAGCGGTCTACGAGCAGTACTTC CASSFATAVYEQYF
TRBJ1-1 . TRBV19 . TGTGCCAGTACAGCGGGTCAGGGGAGCTCTGAAGCTTTCTTT CASTAGQGSSEAFF
TRBJ2-5 . TRBV6-5 . TGTGCCAGCAGTTACGTGCCGGGGGACCGGGAGACCCAGTACTTC CASSYVPGDRETQYF
TRBJ1-6 many TRBV7-6 . TGTGCCAGCAGCTTAGGAAACCGGGCCCTAAATTCACCCCTCCACTTT CASSLGNRALNSPLHF
TRBJ1-4 . TRBV9 . TGTGCCAGCAGCGCTTCCGGGGTGAATGAAAAACTGTTTTTT CASSASGVNEKLFF
TRBJ2-1 many TRBV24-1 TRBD1 TGTGCCACCAGTGCCGTGGACAGGGGGCGCAGAAATGAGCAGTTCTTC CATSAVDRGRRNEQFF
TRBJ2-1 . TRBV9 TRBD2 TGTGCCAGCAGCGTAGTAGGTAGCGGGGGGGCAGAGCAGTTCTTC CASSVVGSGGAEQFF
TRBJ2-2 . TRBV15 . TGTGCCACCAGCAGAGCTGTGGTCGGGGGGCGAACCGGGGAGCTGTTTTTT CATSRAVVGGRTGELFF
TRBJ2-7 . TRBV7-3 . TGTGCCAGCAGCACCGACAGACGGGTCACTTCCTACGAGCAGTACTTC CASSTDRRVTSYEQYF
TRBJ1-2 few TRBV7-2 . TGTGCCAGCAGAGGGACGGACTATGGCTACACCTTC CASRGTDYGYTF